Below, one T cell receptor beta chain is given with its context. Antigen unknown. This sample was taken from a study of OX40 agonist ivuxolimab in advanced cancers. Whole-study context: Ivuxolimab, an antibody that agonizes OX40 (CD134), was administered to the patients.

This CDR3 comprises 14 residues. V gave up 5 bases and J gave up 6 bases; unmatched junction bases: 3. Libraries were prepared by immunoSEQ multiplex PCR; TCRdb keeps only in-frame clonotypes and omits some of them. The repertoire includes some 80,000 clones, approximately 92% of them detected once, and approximately 4.8% sits in the top ten. Study-level findings and limits: Also present in some nonresponders was a low level of normalized T-cell clonal expansion.

This chain uses TRBV5-3 with TRBJ1-5; 12 positions agree with TRBD1. TRBV5-3 is recorded as an ORF, its role being uncertain. The source was CD4+ or CD8+ T cells sorted from blood, collected in a trial of the OX40 agonist ivuxolimab. This sequence originates from an adult with an advanced solid tumor such as melanoma, head and neck, liver or kidney cancer. Here the CDR3 DNA reads TGTGCCAGAAGAAAGGGACAGGGGGCTCAGCCCCAGCATTTT. It encodes CARRKGQGAQPQHF.